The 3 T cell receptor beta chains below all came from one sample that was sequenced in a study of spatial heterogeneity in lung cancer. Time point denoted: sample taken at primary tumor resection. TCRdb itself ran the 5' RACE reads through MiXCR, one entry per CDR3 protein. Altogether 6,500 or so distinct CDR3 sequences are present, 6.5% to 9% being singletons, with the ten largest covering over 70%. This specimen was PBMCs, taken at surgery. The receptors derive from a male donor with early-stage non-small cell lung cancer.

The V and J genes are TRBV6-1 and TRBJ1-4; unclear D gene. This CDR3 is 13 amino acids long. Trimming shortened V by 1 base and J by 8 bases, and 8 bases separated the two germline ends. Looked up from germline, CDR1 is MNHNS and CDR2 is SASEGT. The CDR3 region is CASSEGGWEKLFF. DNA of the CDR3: TGTGCCAGCAGTGAAGGGGGTTGGGAAAAACTGTTTTTT.

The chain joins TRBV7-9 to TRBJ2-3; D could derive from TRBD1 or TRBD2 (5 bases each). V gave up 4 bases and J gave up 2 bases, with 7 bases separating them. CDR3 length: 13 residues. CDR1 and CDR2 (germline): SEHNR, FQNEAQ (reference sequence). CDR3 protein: CASSWGSTDTQYF. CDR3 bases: TGTGCCAGCAGCTGGGGGTCCACAGATACGCAGTATTTT.

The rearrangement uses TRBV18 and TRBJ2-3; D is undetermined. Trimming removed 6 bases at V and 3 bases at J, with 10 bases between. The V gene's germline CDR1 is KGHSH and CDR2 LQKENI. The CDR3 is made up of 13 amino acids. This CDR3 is CASSALETDTQYF. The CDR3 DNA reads TGTGCCAGCTCCGCCTTGGAAACAGATACGCAGTATTTT.